These 31 T cell receptor beta chains share one sample of origin, sequenced in a study of blood T cell repertoires in COVID-19. Produced via immunoSEQ multiplex PCR; TCRdb's table is partial and in-frame only. The sample has about 75,000 clones, more than 75% seen once. Sequencing input: peripheral blood. These receptors all stem from a human donor in a cohort sampled during active COVID-19.

The chain joins TRBV6-5 to TRBJ1-6; 9 bases line up with TRBD1. Germline V gives CDR1 MNHEY, CDR2 SVGAGI. V dropped 6 bases and J dropped 9; count of bases not matched to a gene: 9. The CDR3 totals 15 residues. CDR3 coding DNA: TGTGCCAGCAGAGCCCGGGACAGGGCTGGTTCACCCCTCCACTTT. Translated, it gives CASRARDRAGSPLHF.

The chain links TRBV19 to TRBJ2-3, with 8 bases lining up with TRBD2. The V and J ends lost 5 bases and 2 bases, in that order; junction bases with no gene match: 6. Germline CDR1 and CDR2: LNHDA and SQIVND (reference sequence). This CDR3 has 15 amino acids. The CDR3 bases are TGTGCCAGTAGTTCCGGACTAGCTTTCACAGATACGCAGTATTTT. It specifies CASSSGLAFTDTQYF. The full variable domain, in which reference TRBV19 and TRBJ2-3 provide the parts outside the CDR3, is DGGITQSPKYLFRKEGQNVTLSCEQNLNHDAMYWYRQDPGQGLRLIYYSQIVNDFQKGDIAEGYSVSREKKESFPLTVTSAQKNPTAFYLCASSSGLAFTDTQYFGPGTRLTVL.

This clone was detected once. This chain links TRBV7-2 with TRBJ2-1; TRBD1 is a possible D gene (6 bases). V was clipped by 8 bases and J by 8 bases, with 13 bases between them. The CDR3 runs to 12 residues. Germline V gene sequence: CDR1 SGHTA, CDR2 FQGNSA. Written as DNA, the CDR3 is TGTGCCAGCTCGACCACAGGGTATGAGCAGTTCTTC. Protein: CASSTTGYEQFF.

The chain is built from TRBV5-1 and TRBJ2-7; D perhaps matches TRBD2 (6 bases). Germline V gives CDR1 SGHRS, CDR2 YFSETQ. V shed 2 bases and J shed 0 bases, with 12 bases lying between them. The CDR3 runs 15 residues. For the CDR3, the DNA is TGCGCCAGCAGCTTCACGCGGGGAGGCTCCTACGAGCAGTACTTC. Translation: CASSFTRGGSYEQYF.

The chain joins TRBV5-1 to TRBJ2-2; 13 positions agree with TRBD2. CDR1 is SGHRS and CDR2 is YFSETQ in the germline V gene. The CDR3 is 19 amino acids. After removal of 0 bases from V and 2 bases from J, the junction contained 7 bases not matched to a gene. CDR3 in DNA: TGCGCCAGCAGCTTGGATCCAGGACTAGCGGGAGAAAACACCGGGGAGCTGTTTTTT. Its protein product is CASSLDPGLAGENTGELFF.

The genes are TRBV5-6 and TRBJ1-5; 7 bases fit TRBD1. The CDR3 consists of 13 residues. Germline V lookup: CDR1 SGHDT, CDR2 YYEEEE. The J segment lost 7 bases and the V segment lost 6 bases, leaving 7 bases of the junction unmatched. In DNA form, the CDR3 reads TGTGCCAGCACTAGGAGGGGGCGGCAGCCCCAGCATTTT. It translates to CASTRRGRQPQHF.

This CDR3 is CASSAGTSSRYEQYF. CDR3 coding DNA: TGTGCCAGCAGCGCCGGGACTAGCTCTCGGTACGAGCAGTACTTC. The V gene is TRBV6-5, the J gene TRBJ2-7; 9 positions match TRBD2. J lost 4 bases, V lost 6 bases, and 10 bases had no gene match. This CDR3 contains 15 residues. The germline V gene has CDR1 MNHEY and CDR2 SVGAGI.

The chain employs TRBV29-1 and TRBJ1-1; 7 nucleotides align to TRBD1. CDR3 length: 12 amino acids. The junction had 2 bases not matched to a gene; V was cut back by 6 bases and J by 1 base. The germline gives CDR1 SQVTM, CDR2 ANQGSEA. The CDR3 DNA follows: TGCAGCGTAACAGGGGAGAACACTGAAGCTTTCTTT. Residues: CSVTGENTEAFF.

This clone was observed a single time. The V gene is TRBV28, the J gene TRBJ2-7, with 7 bases lining up with TRBD1. The germline CDR1 and CDR2 sequences are MDHEN and SYDVKM. With V trimmed by 5 bases and J by 0 bases, 4 bases remained unmatched. This CDR3 spans 14 amino acids. The CDR3 coding sequence is TGTGCCAGCAGTAAACAGGGGAACTCCTACGAGCAGTACTTC. This translates into CASSKQGNSYEQYF.

V usage is TRBV7-8 and J usage is TRBJ1-1, with 7 bases lining up with TRBD1. Trimming cost V 2 bases and J 1 base; bases outside gene matches: 7. Germline V gives CDR1 SGHVS, CDR2 FQNEAQ. The CDR3 totals 16 residues. In DNA form, the CDR3 reads TGTGCCAGCAGCTTAAGCGGACAGGCTACGAACACTGAAGCTTTCTTT. Translating gives CASSLSGQATNTEAFF.

The gene calls are TRBV4-1 and TRBJ2-6, with D unresolved. V was cut by 4 bases and J by 0 bases, with 13 bases left in between. Per the germline V gene, CDR1 is MGHRA and CDR2 is YSYEKL. The CDR3 length is 17 residues. CDR3 in amino acids: CASSLERVGSGANVLTF. The CDR3 nucleotides read TGCGCCAGCAGCCTAGAACGGGTGGGCTCTGGGGCCAACGTCCTGACTTTC.

The rearrangement joins TRBV3-1 (or the pseudogene TRBV3-2) to TRBJ2-2; 7 bases map to TRBD2. Germline lookup yields CDR1 LGHDT and CDR2 YNNKEL (reference sequence). V lost 6 bases to trimming and J lost 2 bases; unmatched junction nucleotides: 6. The CDR3 spans 15 residues. The CDR3 loop reads CASRYGLGNTGELFF. DNA for the CDR3: TGTGCCAGCAGATACGGACTAGGAAACACCGGGGAGCTGTTTTTT.

The chain recombines TRBV6-2 or TRBV6-3 with TRBJ1-5, with 7 bases identical to TRBD1. This CDR3 is built from 15 residues. Germline V gives CDR1 MNHEY, CDR2 SVGEGT. The V and J ends lost 5 bases and 4 bases, in that order; junction bases with no gene match: 8. The DNA for the CDR3 is TGTGCCAGCAGTGGGGGACAGACCGAGAATCAGCCCCAGCATTTT. Protein: CASSGGQTENQPQHF.

This sequence joins TRBV19 and TRBJ2-7; D is uncertain. V lost 2 bases and J lost 5, with 13 bases in between. This CDR3 spans 14 amino acids. Germline assignment: CDR1 LNHDA and CDR2 SQIVND (reference sequence). CDR3 region: CASSIPRKSHEQYF. CDR3 bases: TGTGCCAGTAGTATACCGCGGAAATCCCACGAGCAGTACTTC.

The chain joins TRBV28 to TRBJ2-3, with D possibly matching TRBD1 (5 bases). The length of the CDR3 is 17 residues. Trimming stripped 4 bases from V and 0 bases from J, with 17 bases between. Germline CDR1 is MDHEN and CDR2 is SYDVKM. The DNA for the CDR3 is TGTGCCAGCAGTTCACTCGACAGTTATACTAGCACAGATACGCAGTATTTT. Translating it yields CASSSLDSYTSTDTQYF. Full variable domain (missing parts from reference TRBV28 and TRBJ2-3): DVKVTQSSRYLVKRTGEKVFLECVQDMDHENMFWYRQDPGLGLRLIYFSYDVKMKEKGDIPEGYSVSREKKERFSLILESASTNQTSMYLCASSSLDSYTSTDTQYFGPGTRLTVL.

The CDR3 reads CASSFNSGGVGEQFF. The CDR3 region has the DNA TGCGCCAGCAGCTTTAACAGCGGGGGCGTTGGTGAGCAGTTCTTC. This chain connects TRBV5-1 to TRBJ2-1; 8 bases fit TRBD2. The CDR3 has 15 residues. The germline V gene encodes CDR1 SGHRS and CDR2 YFSETQ. V was pared by 2 bases and J by 9 bases, with 10 bases of the junction left unmatched.

This rearrangement joins TRBV11-2 to TRBJ2-2, with a tentative D call TRBD2 (6 bases). Per germline, CDR1 SGHAT and CDR2 FQNNGV. The CDR3 runs to 14 residues. Trimming removed 4 bases at V and 6 bases at J, with 12 bases between. The CDR3 sequence: CASSSNGGSGELFF. CDR3 nucleotides: TGTGCCAGCAGCTCAAACGGGGGTTCCGGGGAGCTGTTTTTT.

The chain links TRBV5-6 to TRBJ2-7; 7 bases map to TRBD1. The CDR3 is made up of 14 amino acids. J lost 3 bases, V lost 3 bases, and 6 bases had no gene match. Germline V gene sequence: CDR1 SGHDT, CDR2 YYEEEE. CDR3 amino acids: CASSYRQGIYEQYF. CDR3 in DNA: TGTGCCAGCAGCTACCGACAGGGTATCTACGAGCAGTACTTC.

On this clone: Other DNA sequences within the sample encode an identical CDR3. This chain joins TRBV2 and TRBJ1-5; 9 bases agree with TRBD1. The CDR3 runs to 15 residues. Germline V gives CDR1 SNHLY, CDR2 FYNNEI. V dropped 6 bases and J dropped 2; count of bases not matched to a gene: 5. The CDR3 here is CASSDRTGGNQPQHF. The CDR3 DNA sequence: TGTGCCAGCAGCGATAGGACAGGGGGCAATCAGCCCCAGCATTTT. The entire variable domain, with the rest obtained from reference TRBV2 and TRBJ1-5, is as follows: EPEVTQTPSHQVTQMGQEVILRCVPISNHLYFYWYRQILGQKVEFLVSFYNNEISEKSEIFDDQFSVERPDGSNFTLKIRSTKLEDSAMYFCASSDRTGGNQPQHFGDGTRLSIL.

The rearrangement joins TRBV28 to TRBJ1-2; 8 positions agree with TRBD1. V dropped 6 bases and J dropped 8; count of bases not matched to a gene: 5. From germline, CDR1 is MDHEN and CDR2 SYDVKM. The CDR3 totals 12 residues. The CDR3 sequence is CASSTGGFGYTF. CDR3 coding DNA: TGTGCCAGCAGCACAGGGGGATTCGGCTACACCTTC.

This chain uses TRBV5-4 with TRBJ2-6; D might be TRBD2 (7 bases). Germline V gives CDR1 SGHNT, CDR2 YYREEE (reference sequence). The V end was cut by 10 bases, the J end by 0 bases, with 17 bases between. The CDR3 loop spans 16 amino acids. The CDR3 sequence is CAWLGGLHSGANVLTF. The CDR3 nucleotides are TGTGCCTGGCTAGGGGGACTACACTCTGGGGCCAACGTCCTGACTTTC.

CDR3 in amino acids: CASSPFASGSIRPYNEQFF. The CDR3 region has the DNA TGTGCCAGCAGCCCCTTCGCTAGCGGGAGTATCAGGCCCTACAATGAGCAGTTCTTC. This chain joins TRBV14 and TRBJ2-1, with 10 bases matching TRBD2. The CDR3 contains 19 residues. The V and J ends lost 4 bases and 2 bases, in that order; junction bases with no gene match: 14. The V gene's germline CDR1 is SGHDN and CDR2 FVKESK.

The chain employs TRBV28 and TRBJ2-3; D is ambiguous. Germline V gives CDR1 MDHEN, CDR2 SYDVKM. The V end was cut by 4 bases, the J end by 5 bases, with 10 bases between. This CDR3 region has 13 residues. CDR3 coding DNA: TGTGCCAGCAGTTCGCTAGTTGGAGATACGCAGTATTTT. Translated, it gives CASSSLVGDTQYF.

J is TRBJ2-1 and V is TRBV9; a weak D match, TRBD1 (6 bases). V lost 4 bases to trimming and J lost 4 bases, with 15 bases between them. The CDR3 totals 15 residues. CDR1 SGDLS and CDR2 YYNGEE come from the germline V gene. CDR3 sequence (DNA): TGTGCCAGCAGCCGCCCCCCGGGACATTACAATGAGCAGTTCTTC. As protein: CASSRPPGHYNEQFF.

CDR3 DNA: TGTGCCAGCAGTAAGTCATTCGGTGAGCAGTTCTTC. Protein sequence: CASSKSFGEQFF. The gene calls are TRBV27 and TRBJ2-1; D is unclear. Between the trimmed V and J ends, which lost 5 bases and 9 bases, there was a span of 11 bases. The germline V gene encodes CDR1 MNHEY and CDR2 SMNVEV (reference sequence). The CDR3 loop spans 12 amino acids.

The chain employs TRBV7-6 and TRBJ2-3; tentative D call: TRBD2 (6 bases). This CDR3 region has 18 residues. Germline V lookup: CDR1 SGHVS, CDR2 FNYEAQ. V was clipped by 2 bases and J by 0 bases, with 18 bases between them. CDR3 sequence reads: CASSLHSGGSGSTDTQYF. CDR3 DNA sequence: TGTGCCAGCAGCTTACATAGCGGAGGGTCGGGGAGCACAGATACGCAGTATTTT.

The chain uses TRBV10-3 and TRBJ1-6; 9 bases line up with TRBD1. The V gene end was trimmed by 6 bases and the J gene end by 7 bases; junction bases not matched to a gene: 10. The CDR3 covers 16 residues. Germline V gives CDR1 ENHRY, CDR2 SYGVKD. CDR3 nucleotide sequence: TGTGCCATCAGGCCCGGGACAGGGTTTTCCAATTCACCCCTCCACTTT. Translated, it gives CAIRPGTGFSNSPLHF.

The genes are TRBV25-1 and TRBJ1-3; 8 bases fit TRBD1. Germline V gene data show CDR1 as MGHDK and CDR2 as SYGVNS. The J segment lost 3 bases and the V segment lost 5 bases, leaving 6 bases of the junction unmatched. The CDR3 has 15 residues. The CDR3 loop reads CASSPLTGGGNTIYF. The CDR3 nucleotides read TGTGCCAGCAGTCCCCTCACAGGGGGTGGAAACACCATATATTTT.

This clone was detected once. The chain recombines TRBV6-6 with TRBJ2-1; D is perhaps TRBD1 (5 bases). This CDR3 has 15 amino acids. V gave up 2 bases and J gave up 2 bases, with 10 bases separating them. The germline gives CDR1 MNHNY, CDR2 SVGAGI (reference sequence). This CDR3 reads CASSYRRTTYNEQFF. The DNA of the CDR3 is TGTGCCAGCAGTTACCGGCGGACAACCTACAATGAGCAGTTCTTC.

This clone showed up just a few times. V usage is TRBV4-2 and J usage is TRBJ2-3; 12 bases align to TRBD2. Germline-derived CDR1 and CDR2 are LGHNA and YNFKEQ. The CDR3 totals 17 residues. Germline trimming cut 3 bases from V and 8 bases from J; bases unmatched to any gene: 12. Here the CDR3 reads CASSQGGLAGLPVTQYF. CDR3 bases: TGTGCCAGCAGCCAGGGAGGACTAGCGGGACTCCCGGTTACGCAGTATTTT.

This rearrangement joins TRBV5-1 to TRBJ2-7, with 8 bases aligning to TRBD1. The V segment lost 0 bases and the J segment 4 bases; nucleotides outside the gene matches: 3. The V gene's germline CDR1 is SGHRS and CDR2 YFSETQ. CDR3 size: 14 residues. CDR3 sequence (DNA): TGCGCCAGCAGCTTGGGACAGGGGATGTACGAGCAGTACTTC. Its protein is CASSLGQGMYEQYF.